This TCR beta chain appears in the sequencing data of a study of blood T cell repertoires in COVID-19. In the study's own analysis: By means of reference gene primer amplification, nucleated cell counts were estimated. Sequencing was performed with immunoSEQ multiplex PCR; in TCRdb, only in-frame clones are kept and a portion is missing. V and J calls and clone size are given by that table; D and trimming were obtained from the DNA. The sample has about 220,000 clones; almost 90% are singletons. Input material: PBMCs or T cells enriched from blood (not recorded which). The receptor comes from a woman aged 50 to 60 with acute COVID-19.

The CDR3 loop reads CASSWYSYTGELFF. The CDR3 DNA is TGTGCCAGCAGCTGGTACTCATACACCGGGGAGCTGTTTTTT. V usage is TRBV7-9 and J usage is TRBJ2-2; D is undetermined. CDR1 SEHNR and CDR2 FQNEAQ come from the germline V gene (reference sequence). V was clipped by 4 bases and J by 3 bases, with 9 bases between them. This CDR3 contains 14 residues.